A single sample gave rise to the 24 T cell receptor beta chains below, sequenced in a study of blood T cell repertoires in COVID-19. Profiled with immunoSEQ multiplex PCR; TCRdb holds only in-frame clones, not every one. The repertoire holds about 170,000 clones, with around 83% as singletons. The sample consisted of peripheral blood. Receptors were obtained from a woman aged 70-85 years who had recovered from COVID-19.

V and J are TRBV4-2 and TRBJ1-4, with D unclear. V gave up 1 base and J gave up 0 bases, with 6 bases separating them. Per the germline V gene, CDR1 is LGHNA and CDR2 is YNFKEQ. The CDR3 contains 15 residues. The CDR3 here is CASSQGGATNEKLFF. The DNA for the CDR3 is TGTGCCAGCAGCCAAGGCGGCGCAACTAATGAAAAACTGTTTTTT.

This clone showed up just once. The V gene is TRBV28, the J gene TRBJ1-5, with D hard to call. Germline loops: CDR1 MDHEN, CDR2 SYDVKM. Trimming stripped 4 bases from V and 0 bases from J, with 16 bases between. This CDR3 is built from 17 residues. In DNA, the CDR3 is TGTGCCAGCAGTTCCCTGGGGAGCTTATATAGCAATCAGCCCCAGCATTTT. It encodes CASSSLGSLYSNQPQHF.

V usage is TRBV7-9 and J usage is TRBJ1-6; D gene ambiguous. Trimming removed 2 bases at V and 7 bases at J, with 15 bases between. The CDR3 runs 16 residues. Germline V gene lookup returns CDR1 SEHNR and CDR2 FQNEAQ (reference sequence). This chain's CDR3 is CASSLRLGLGNSPLHF. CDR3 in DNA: TGTGCCAGCAGCTTACGGTTGGGTCTAGGAAATTCACCCCTCCACTTT.

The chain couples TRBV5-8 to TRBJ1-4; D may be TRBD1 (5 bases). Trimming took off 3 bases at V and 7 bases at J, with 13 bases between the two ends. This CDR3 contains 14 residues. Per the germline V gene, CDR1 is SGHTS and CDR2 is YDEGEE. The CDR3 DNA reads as TGTGCCAGCAGCTGGCAGGGTTACAGTGAAAAACTGTTTTTT. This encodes CASSWQGYSEKLFF.

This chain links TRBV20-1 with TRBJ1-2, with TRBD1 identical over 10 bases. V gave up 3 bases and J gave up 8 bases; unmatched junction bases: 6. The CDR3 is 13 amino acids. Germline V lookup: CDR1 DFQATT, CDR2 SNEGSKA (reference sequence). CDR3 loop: CSASKTGGPGYTF. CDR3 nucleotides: TGCAGTGCTAGTAAGACAGGGGGCCCCGGCTACACCTTC.

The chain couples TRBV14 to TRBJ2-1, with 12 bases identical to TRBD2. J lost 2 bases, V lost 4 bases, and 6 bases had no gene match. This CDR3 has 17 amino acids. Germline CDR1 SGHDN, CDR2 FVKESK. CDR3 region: CASSPGLAGPPYNEQFF. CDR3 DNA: TGTGCCAGCAGCCCTGGACTAGCGGGACCCCCCTACAATGAGCAGTTCTTC.

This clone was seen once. The CDR3 DNA reads TGCAGCACCCGGGACACCGCTAACTATGGCTACACCTTC. It is translated as CSTRDTANYGYTF. The chain has TRBV29-1 and TRBJ1-2, with D perhaps TRBD1 (6 bases). Germline lookup yields CDR1 SQVTM and CDR2 ANQGSEA. V was cut by 8 bases and J by 0 bases, with 13 bases left in between. The CDR3 is 13 residues long.

The CDR3 spells CASSLGPQGGYTF. CDR3 sequence (DNA): TGTGCCAGCAGTTTGGGTCCTCAGGGGGGCTACACCTTC. V and J are TRBV28 and TRBJ1-2; maybe TRBD1 (6 bases). This CDR3 comprises 13 residues. The germline V gene has CDR1 MDHEN and CDR2 SYDVKM. Trimming left V 3 bases short and J 8 bases short, with 13 bases between.

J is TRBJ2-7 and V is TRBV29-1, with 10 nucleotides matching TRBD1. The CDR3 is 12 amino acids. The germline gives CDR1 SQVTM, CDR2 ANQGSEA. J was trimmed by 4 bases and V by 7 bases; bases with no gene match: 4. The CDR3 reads CSAGQGGYEQYF. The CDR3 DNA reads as TGCAGCGCCGGACAGGGGGGTTACGAGCAGTACTTC.

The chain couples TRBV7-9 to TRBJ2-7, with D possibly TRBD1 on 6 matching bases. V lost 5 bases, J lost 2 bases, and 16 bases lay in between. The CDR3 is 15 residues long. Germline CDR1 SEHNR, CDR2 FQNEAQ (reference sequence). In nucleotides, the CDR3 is TGTGCCAGCAGCCATACAGGGAGTGGGGCCTACGAGCAGTACTTC. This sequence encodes CASSHTGSGAYEQYF.

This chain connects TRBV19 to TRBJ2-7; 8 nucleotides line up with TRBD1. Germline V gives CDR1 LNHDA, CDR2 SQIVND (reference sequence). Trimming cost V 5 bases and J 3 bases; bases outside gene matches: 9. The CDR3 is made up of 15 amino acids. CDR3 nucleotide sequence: TGTGCCAGTAGTCGAAAACTCGGACAGGGCTACGAGCAGTACTTC. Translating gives CASSRKLGQGYEQYF.

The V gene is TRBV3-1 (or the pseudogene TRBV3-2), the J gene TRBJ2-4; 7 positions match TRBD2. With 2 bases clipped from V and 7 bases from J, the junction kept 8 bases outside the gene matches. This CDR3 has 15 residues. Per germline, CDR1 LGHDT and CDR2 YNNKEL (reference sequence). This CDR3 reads CASSQRGGRGNIQYF. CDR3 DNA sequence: TGTGCCAGCAGCCAAAGAGGCGGGAGAGGGAACATTCAGTACTTC.

CDR3 sequence reads: CASSLVMGGRIAEAFF. The DNA of the CDR3 is TGTGCCAGCAGCCTAGTGATGGGGGGTAGAATCGCTGAAGCTTTCTTT. The chain links TRBV6-6 to TRBJ1-1; possibly TRBD1 for D (5 bases). Trimming stripped 6 bases from V and 6 bases from J, with 23 bases between. The germline gives CDR1 MNHNY, CDR2 SVGAGI (reference sequence). The CDR3 contains 16 residues.

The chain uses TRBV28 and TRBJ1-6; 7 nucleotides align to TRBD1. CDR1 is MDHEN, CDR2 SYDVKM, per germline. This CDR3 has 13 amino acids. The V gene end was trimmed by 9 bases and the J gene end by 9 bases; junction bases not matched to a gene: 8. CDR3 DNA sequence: TGTGCCAGTGCGACAGGGACTTCTTCACCCCTCCACTTT. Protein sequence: CASATGTSSPLHF.

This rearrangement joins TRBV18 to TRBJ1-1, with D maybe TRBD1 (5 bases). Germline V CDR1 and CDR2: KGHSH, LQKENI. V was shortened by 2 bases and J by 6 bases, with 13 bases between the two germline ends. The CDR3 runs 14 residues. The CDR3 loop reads CASSPGRAVPEAFF. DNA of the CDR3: TGTGCCAGCTCACCAGGCAGGGCGGTCCCTGAAGCTTTCTTT.

CDR3 in amino acids: CASSWGPEGNQPQHF. The CDR3 nucleotides are TGTGCCAGTAGTTGGGGGCCTGAGGGCAATCAGCCCCAGCATTTT. This sequence joins TRBV19 and TRBJ1-5; weak D call: TRBD1 (6 bases). The CDR3 is made up of 15 amino acids. Germline values: CDR1 LNHDA, CDR2 SQIVND (reference sequence). The V and J ends lost 5 bases and 2 bases respectively, with 13 bases between them.

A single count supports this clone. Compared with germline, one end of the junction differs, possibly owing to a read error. The CDR3 DNA follows: TGTGCTAGCAGCCCCCTGCCCCTAGCGGGGGGCACAGATACGCAGTATTTT. Translation: CASSPLPLAGGTDTQYF. V usage is TRBV7-7 and J usage is TRBJ2-3; 10 bases agree with TRBD2. CDR1 and CDR2 (germline): SSHAT, FNYEAQ (reference sequence). The CDR3 has 17 amino acids.

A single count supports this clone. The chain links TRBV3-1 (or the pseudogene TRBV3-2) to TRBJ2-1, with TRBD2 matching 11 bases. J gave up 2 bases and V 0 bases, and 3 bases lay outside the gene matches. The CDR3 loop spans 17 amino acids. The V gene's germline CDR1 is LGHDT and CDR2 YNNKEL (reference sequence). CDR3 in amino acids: CASSQEPSGRTYNEQFF. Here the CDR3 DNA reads TGTGCCAGCAGCCAAGAACCTAGCGGGAGGACCTACAATGAGCAGTTCTTC.

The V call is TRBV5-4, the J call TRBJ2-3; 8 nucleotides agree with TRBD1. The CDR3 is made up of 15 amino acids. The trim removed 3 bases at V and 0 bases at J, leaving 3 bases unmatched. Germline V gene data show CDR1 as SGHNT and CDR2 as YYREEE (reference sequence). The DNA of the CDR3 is TGTGCCAGCAGCTCAGGACAGGGAAGCACAGATACGCAGTATTTT. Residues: CASSSGQGSTDTQYF.

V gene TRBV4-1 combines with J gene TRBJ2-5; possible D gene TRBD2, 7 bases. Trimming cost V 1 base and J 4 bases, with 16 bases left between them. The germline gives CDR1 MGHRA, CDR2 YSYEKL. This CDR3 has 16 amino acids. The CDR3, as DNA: TGCGCCAGCAGCCAAGGGCGGGGGCAGTTAGTAGAGACCCAGTACTTC. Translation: CASSQGRGQLVETQYF.

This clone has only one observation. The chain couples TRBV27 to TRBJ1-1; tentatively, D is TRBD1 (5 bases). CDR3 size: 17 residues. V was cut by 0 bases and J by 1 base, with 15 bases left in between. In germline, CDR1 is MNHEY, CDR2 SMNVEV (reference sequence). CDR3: CASSLSRGLVENTEAFF. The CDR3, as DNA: TGTGCCAGCAGTTTATCGCGGGGCTTGGTTGAGAACACTGAAGCTTTCTTT.

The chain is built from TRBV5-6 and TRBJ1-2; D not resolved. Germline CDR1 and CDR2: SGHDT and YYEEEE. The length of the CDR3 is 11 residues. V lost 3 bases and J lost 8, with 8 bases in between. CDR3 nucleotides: TGTGCCAGCAGCTCGGGTTGGGGCTACACCTTC. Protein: CASSSGWGYTF.

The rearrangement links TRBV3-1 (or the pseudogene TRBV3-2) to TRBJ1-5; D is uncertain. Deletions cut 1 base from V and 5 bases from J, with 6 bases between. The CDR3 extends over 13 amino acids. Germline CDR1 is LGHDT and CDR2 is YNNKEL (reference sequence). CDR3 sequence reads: CASSQGADQPQHF. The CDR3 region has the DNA TGTGCCAGCAGCCAAGGGGCCGATCAGCCCCAGCATTTT.

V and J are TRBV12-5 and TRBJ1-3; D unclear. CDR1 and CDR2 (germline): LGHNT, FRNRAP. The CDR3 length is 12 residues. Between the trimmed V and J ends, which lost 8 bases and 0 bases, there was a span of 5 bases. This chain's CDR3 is CASSPSGNTIYF. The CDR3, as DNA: TGTGCTAGTTCTCCCTCTGGAAACACCATATATTTT.